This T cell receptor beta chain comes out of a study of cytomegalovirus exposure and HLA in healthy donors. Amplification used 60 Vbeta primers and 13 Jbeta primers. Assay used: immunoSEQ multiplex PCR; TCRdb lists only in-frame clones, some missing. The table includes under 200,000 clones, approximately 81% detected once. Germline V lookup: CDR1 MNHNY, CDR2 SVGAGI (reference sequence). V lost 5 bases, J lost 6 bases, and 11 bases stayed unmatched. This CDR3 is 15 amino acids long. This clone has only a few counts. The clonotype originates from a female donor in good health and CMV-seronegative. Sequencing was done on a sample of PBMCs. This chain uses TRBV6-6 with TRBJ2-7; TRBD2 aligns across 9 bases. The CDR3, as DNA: TGTGCCAGCAGTAGCGGGGGGCCCCCCTCCAGCGAGCAGTACTTC. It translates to CASSSGGPPSSEQYF.